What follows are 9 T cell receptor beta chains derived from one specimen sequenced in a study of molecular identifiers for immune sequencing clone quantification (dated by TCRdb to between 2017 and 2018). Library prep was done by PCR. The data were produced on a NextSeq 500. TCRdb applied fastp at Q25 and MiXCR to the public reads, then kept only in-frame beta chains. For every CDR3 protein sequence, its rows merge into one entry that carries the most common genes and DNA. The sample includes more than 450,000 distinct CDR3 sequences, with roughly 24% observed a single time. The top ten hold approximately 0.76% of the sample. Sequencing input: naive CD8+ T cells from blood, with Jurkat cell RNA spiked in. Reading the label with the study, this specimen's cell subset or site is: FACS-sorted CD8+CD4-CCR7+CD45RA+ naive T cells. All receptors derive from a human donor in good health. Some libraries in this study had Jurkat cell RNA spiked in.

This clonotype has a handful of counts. CDR3 residues: CASSSDRGVYEQYF. CDR3 in DNA: TGTGCCAGCAGCTCCGACAGGGGGGTCTACGAGCAGTACTTC. This chain links TRBV7-9 with TRBJ2-7; 9 nucleotides line up with TRBD1. This CDR3 comprises 14 residues. Trimming removed 4 bases from V and 3 bases from J; junction bases left unmatched: 4. The germline gives CDR1 SEHNR, CDR2 FQNEAQ (reference sequence).

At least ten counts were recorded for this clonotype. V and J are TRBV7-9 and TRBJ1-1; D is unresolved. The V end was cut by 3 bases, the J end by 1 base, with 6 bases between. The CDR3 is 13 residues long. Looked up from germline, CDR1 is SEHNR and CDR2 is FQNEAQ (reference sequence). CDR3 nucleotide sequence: TGTGCCAGCAGCTTGGTGGCGAACACTGAAGCTTTCTTT. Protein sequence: CASSLVANTEAFF.

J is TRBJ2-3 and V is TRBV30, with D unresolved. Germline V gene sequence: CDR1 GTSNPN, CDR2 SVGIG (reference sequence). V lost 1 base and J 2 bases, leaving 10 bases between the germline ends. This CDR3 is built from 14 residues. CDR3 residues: CAWSGISNTDTQYF. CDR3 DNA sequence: TGTGCCTGGAGTGGTATTTCCAACACAGATACGCAGTATTTT.

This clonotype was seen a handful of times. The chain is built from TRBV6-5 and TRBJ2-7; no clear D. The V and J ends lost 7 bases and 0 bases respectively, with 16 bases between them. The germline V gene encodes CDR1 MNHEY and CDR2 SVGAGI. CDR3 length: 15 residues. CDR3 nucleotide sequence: TGTGCCAGCAACTCCCCCGCGAAAAGCTCCTACGAGCAGTACTTC. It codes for CASNSPAKSSYEQYF.

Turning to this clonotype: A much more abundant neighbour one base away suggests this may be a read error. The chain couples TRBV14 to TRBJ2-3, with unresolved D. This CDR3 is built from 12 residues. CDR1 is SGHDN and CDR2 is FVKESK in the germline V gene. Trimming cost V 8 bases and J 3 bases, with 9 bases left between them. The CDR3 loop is CASSGKTDTQYF. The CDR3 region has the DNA TGTGCCAGCTCTGGCAAAACAGATACGCAGTATTTT.

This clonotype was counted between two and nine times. CDR3 in amino acids: CASSAYAGTGALNEQFF. In nucleotides, the CDR3 is TGTGCCAGCAGTGCCTATGCCGGGACAGGGGCCCTGAATGAGCAGTTCTTC. This chain uses TRBV27 with TRBJ2-1; the match to TRBD1 covers 10 bases. The trim removed 5 bases at V and 7 bases at J, leaving 14 bases unmatched. CDR1 is MNHEY and CDR2 is SMNVEV in the germline V gene (reference sequence). The CDR3 is 17 amino acids.

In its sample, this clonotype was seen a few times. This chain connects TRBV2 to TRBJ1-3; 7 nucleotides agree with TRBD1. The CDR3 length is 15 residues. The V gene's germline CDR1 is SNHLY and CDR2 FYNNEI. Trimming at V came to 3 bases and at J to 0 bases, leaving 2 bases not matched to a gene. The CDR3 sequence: CASSEDRTSGNTIYF. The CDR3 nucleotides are TGTGCCAGCAGTGAGGACAGGACCTCTGGAAACACCATATATTTT.

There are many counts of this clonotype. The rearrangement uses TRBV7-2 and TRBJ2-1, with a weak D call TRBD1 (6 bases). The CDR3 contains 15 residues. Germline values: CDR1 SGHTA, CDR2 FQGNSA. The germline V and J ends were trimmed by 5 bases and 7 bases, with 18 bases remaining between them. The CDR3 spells CASSRAGDPHNEQFF. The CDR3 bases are TGTGCCAGCAGCCGCGCAGGGGACCCCCATAATGAGCAGTTCTTC.

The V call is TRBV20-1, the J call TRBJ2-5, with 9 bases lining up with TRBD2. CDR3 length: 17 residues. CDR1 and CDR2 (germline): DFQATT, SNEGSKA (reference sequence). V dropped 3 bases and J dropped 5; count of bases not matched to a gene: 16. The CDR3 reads CSASPWRTSALGETQYF. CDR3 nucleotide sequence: TGCAGTGCTAGCCCCTGGCGGACTAGCGCCTTGGGGGAGACCCAGTACTTC.